The 30 T cell receptor beta chains listed next were all sequenced from one sample in a study of regulatory T cells in long-lasting Graves disease. Noted time point: newly diagnosed GD, antithyroid drugs for less than 3 months. Extracted RNA from PBMCs served as the source of the TCR library. Arm-PCR of CDR3 regions and iRepertoire HTBI primers were used to build TCR beta libraries. TCRdb reprocessed the multiplex PCR reads via MiXCR and lists one record per CDR3 protein. The sample has about 420,000 distinct CDR3 sequences; around 15% are singletons. This sample also belongs to another study, concerning T cells in Graves' hyperthyroidism and ophthalmopathy.

Sequenced material: peripheral blood mononuclear cells (PBMCs), taken at new diagnosis, from a patient treated with antithyroid drugs. These receptor sequences come from a woman younger than 30 with Graves disease.

This clonotype was observed at least ten times. The chain joins TRBV6-1 to TRBJ2-5; 8 bases map to TRBD2. In germline, CDR1 is MNHNS, CDR2 SASEGT. V was clipped by 5 bases and J by 3 bases; unmatched bases: 8. The length of the CDR3 is 15 residues. CDR3 in DNA: TGTGCCAGCAGTCCGGGTAGCGGGATGGAAGAGACCCAGTACTTC. Its translation is CASSPGSGMEETQYF.

This clonotype was observed many times. The rearrangement links TRBV6-1 to TRBJ1-5, with no clear D. The CDR3 contains 12 residues. Trimming pared 8 bases from V and 4 bases from J, leaving 9 bases between. The V gene's germline CDR1 is MNHNS and CDR2 SASEGT. The CDR3 is CASSGPNQPQHF. CDR3 sequence (DNA): TGTGCCAGCTCTGGACCGAATCAGCCCCAGCATTTT.

In its sample, this clonotype was seen many times. The V gene is TRBV7-9, the J gene TRBJ2-1; 13 bases align to TRBD2. After removal of 1 base from V and 14 bases from J, the junction contained 8 bases not matched to a gene. Germline V gives CDR1 SEHNR, CDR2 FQNEAQ (reference sequence). The CDR3 extends over 15 amino acids. This CDR3 is CASSLEGLAGLREFF. The DNA of the CDR3 is TGTGCCAGCAGCTTAGAGGGACTAGCGGGACTAAGAGAGTTCTTC. Filled out from reference TRBV7-9 and TRBJ2-1, the complete variable domain reads DTGVSQNPRHKITKRGQNVTFRCDPISEHNRLYWYRQTLGQGPEFLTYFQNEAQLEKSRLLSDRFSAERPKGSFSTLEIQRTEQGDSAMYLCASSLEGLAGLREFFGPGTRLTVL.

This clonotype was seen many times. The V call is TRBV28, the J call TRBJ2-5; the match to TRBD2 covers 9 bases. V gave up 4 bases and J gave up 5 bases; unmatched junction bases: 14. Germline V lookup: CDR1 MDHEN, CDR2 SYDVKM. The CDR3 is 17 residues long. The CDR3: CASSSPGAAGGMETQYF. The DNA of the CDR3 is TGTGCCAGCAGTTCCCCTGGGGCAGCGGGAGGTATGGAGACCCAGTACTTC.

Turning to this clonotype: A far larger clone is one nucleotide away, so this likely arose from a read error. The chain links TRBV7-2 to TRBJ2-7, with TRBD2 matching 12 bases. Germline V gives CDR1 SGHTA, CDR2 FQGNSA. The V gene end was trimmed by 3 bases and the J gene end by 7 bases; junction bases not matched to a gene: 16. This CDR3 spans 18 amino acids. CDR3 in amino acids: CASSFWLAGGRGHPEQYF. The CDR3, as DNA: TGTGCCAGCAGCTTCTGGCTAGCGGGGGGGAGGGGGCACCCTGAGCAGTACTTC.

This clonotype turned up a few times. V and J are TRBV4-1 and TRBJ2-2; the D gene is possibly TRBD2 (6 bases). Germline V lookup: CDR1 MGHRA, CDR2 YSYEKL. The CDR3 sequence is 13 residues long. V lost 7 bases and J lost 2, with 8 bases in between. CDR3 nucleotides: TGCGCCAGCAATAGCGGAAACACCGGGGAGCTGTTTTTT. This sequence encodes CASNSGNTGELFF.

This clonotype was counted only a few times. This chain connects TRBV2 to TRBJ2-1; maybe TRBD2 (5 bases). This CDR3 has 13 residues. V was trimmed by 5 bases and J by 12 bases, leaving 17 bases between them. Germline values: CDR1 SNHLY, CDR2 FYNNEI. This CDR3 reads CASSRRDFLGQFF. CDR3 DNA: TGTGCCAGCAGTCGCCGGGATTTTTTGGGGCAGTTCTTC.

This clonotype appeared many times. V is TRBV20-1 and J is TRBJ2-1; tentative D call: TRBD2 (6 bases). The CDR3 loop spans 15 amino acids. Deletions cut 0 bases from V and 4 bases from J, with 13 bases between. From germline, CDR1 is DFQATT and CDR2 SNEGSKA (reference sequence). The CDR3 spells CSAREEGRPYNEQFF. CDR3 nucleotides: TGCAGTGCTAGAGAGGAGGGACGCCCTTACAATGAGCAGTTCTTC.

This clonotype has ten or more counts. The chain links TRBV6-1 to TRBJ2-7, with TRBD2 identical over 7 bases. The CDR3 is made up of 13 amino acids. Germline values: CDR1 MNHNS, CDR2 SASEGT. The junction had 8 bases not matched to a gene; V was cut back by 6 bases and J by 6 bases. CDR3 DNA: TGTGCCAGCAGAAGGCGGGAGACGGGCGAGCAGTACTTC. This sequence encodes CASRRRETGEQYF.

This sequence joins TRBV29-1 and TRBJ1-1; 7 nucleotides align to TRBD1. After removal of 4 bases from V and 3 bases from J, the junction contained 5 bases not matched to a gene. The CDR3 is 13 residues long. Germline V CDR1 and CDR2: SQVTM, ANQGSEA. The CDR3, as DNA: TGCAGCGTTGCCCGGGGACAGCACACTGAAGCTTTCTTT. Amino acids: CSVARGQHTEAFF.

The V call is TRBV7-2, the J call TRBJ2-7, with 10 positions matching TRBD2. The germline V gene encodes CDR1 SGHTA and CDR2 FQGNSA. The CDR3 sequence is 16 residues long. Trimming cost V 0 bases and J 0 bases; bases outside gene matches: 2. The CDR3 protein is CASSLAGTSVSYEQYF. The DNA for the CDR3 is TGTGCCAGCAGCTTAGCCGGGACTAGCGTCTCCTACGAGCAGTACTTC.

This clonotype was observed at least ten times. V is TRBV5-6 and J is TRBJ2-3; D gene uncertain. Trimming shortened V by 0 bases and J by 2 bases, and 7 bases separated the two germline ends. Germline lookup yields CDR1 SGHDT and CDR2 YYEEEE. The CDR3 is made up of 14 amino acids. The CDR3 DNA reads TGTGCCAGCAGCTTGGTCCAGGCCACAGATACGCAGTATTTT. Translating it yields CASSLVQATDTQYF.

This clonotype was seen more than once but under ten times. This rearrangement joins TRBV10-3 to TRBJ1-1; unclear D gene. With 6 bases removed from V and 0 bases from J, the gap between germline ends came to 8 bases. The CDR3 length is 13 residues. The V gene's germline CDR1 is ENHRY and CDR2 SYGVKD. Here the CDR3 DNA reads TGTGCCATCAGGGAGGGAGTGAACACTGAAGCTTTCTTT. Translated: CAIREGVNTEAFF.

In this sample, this clonotype turned up a few times. The rearrangement joins TRBV24-1 to TRBJ1-2; TRBD1 matches at 8 bases. Looked up from germline, CDR1 is KGHDR and CDR2 is SFDVKD. CDR3 size: 15 residues. Trimming removed 5 bases from V and 5 bases from J; junction bases left unmatched: 9. The CDR3 nucleotides read TGTGCCACCAGTGCAGCAGGGGGCGTGGATTATGGCTACACCTTC. It translates to CATSAAGGVDYGYTF.

This clonotype was seen at least ten times. The chain links TRBV29-1 to TRBJ2-1; 7 bases map to TRBD2. V lost 7 bases to trimming and J lost 3 bases; unmatched junction nucleotides: 3. The CDR3 covers 12 residues. The V gene's germline CDR1 is SQVTM and CDR2 ANQGSEA. CDR3 protein: CSALADYNEQFF. The CDR3 nucleotides read TGCAGCGCCCTAGCGGACTACAATGAGCAGTTCTTC.

This clonotype was detected many times. The gene calls are TRBV2 and TRBJ1-1, with no clear D. The V gene lost 4 bases and the J gene lost 0 bases, with 18 bases spanning the gap. The CDR3 has 17 amino acids. Germline V gene lookup returns CDR1 SNHLY and CDR2 FYNNEI. As DNA, the CDR3 is TGTGCCAGCAGTGTCGAGGGTGGGTTTGGCATGAACACTGAAGCTTTCTTT. This translates into CASSVEGGFGMNTEAFF.

This clonotype has at least ten counts. J is TRBJ2-2 and V is TRBV11-1; 7 bases match TRBD1. Germline V gene lookup returns CDR1 SGHAT and CDR2 FQDESV (reference sequence). J was trimmed by 1 base and V by 5 bases; bases with no gene match: 7. The CDR3 sequence is 16 residues long. The CDR3 DNA sequence: TGTGCCAGCAGCGTGGGACAGCTTCTGAACACCGGGGAGCTGTTTTTT. It is translated as CASSVGQLLNTGELFF.

The sample holds a few counts of this clonotype. This rearrangement joins TRBV18 to TRBJ1-2; the match to TRBD1 covers 7 bases. V lost 4 bases to trimming and J lost 4 bases; unmatched junction nucleotides: 12. From germline, CDR1 is KGHSH and CDR2 LQKENI. This CDR3 has 16 amino acids. Written as DNA, the CDR3 is TGTGCCAGCTCACTCGCCCCTAACAGGGGCGGCTATGGCTACACCTTC. Its protein product is CASSLAPNRGGYGYTF.

Concerning this clonotype itself: A much larger clone lies a single base off, so this may be a read error. This chain uses TRBV5-1 with TRBJ1-4; unclear D gene. This CDR3 has 16 amino acids. The germline CDR1 and CDR2 sequences are SGHRS and YFSETQ. The ends were cut back, 0 bases at V and 8 bases at J, with 17 bases in the middle. In nucleotides, the CDR3 is TGCGCCAGCAGCTTGGATTCTTGTGGTTTGGAAGAAAAACTGTTTTTT. Protein sequence: CASSLDSCGLEEKLFF.

There are many counts of this clonotype. The J gene is TRBJ2-3, the V gene TRBV28; D might be TRBD1 or TRBD2, each matching 6 bases. CDR3 length: 16 amino acids. V was pared by 3 bases and J by 1 base, with 14 bases between. The germline CDR1 and CDR2 sequences are MDHEN and SYDVKM. CDR3 bases: TGTGCCAGCAGTTTGTCGGGGGCGCAAGGCACAGATACGCAGTATTTT. Its protein product is CASSLSGAQGTDTQYF.

This chain links TRBV20-1 with TRBJ2-5, with D possibly called TRBD1 or TRBD2 (6 bases each). In germline, CDR1 is DFQATT, CDR2 SNEGSKA (reference sequence). V lost 3 bases to trimming and J lost 5 bases, with 16 bases between them. This CDR3 comprises 14 residues. The CDR3 here is CSASVGGSRETQYF. CDR3 coding DNA: TGCAGTGCTAGCGTAGGGGGGTCTAGGGAGACCCAGTACTTC.

The V call is TRBV6-1, the J call TRBJ2-7; 8 nucleotides match TRBD2. CDR1 and CDR2 from the germline V gene are MNHNS and SASEGT. CDR3 size: 11 residues. V shed 6 bases, J shed 7 bases, and the junction held 2 bases outside the gene matches. This CDR3 is CASRIAGEQYF. The CDR3 region has the DNA TGTGCCAGCAGGATAGCGGGGGAGCAGTACTTC.

The chain combines TRBV19 with TRBJ1-2; D is unresolved. CDR1 LNHDA and CDR2 SQIVND come from the germline V gene (reference sequence). V was clipped by 1 base and J by 1 base, with 10 bases between them. The CDR3 loop spans 15 amino acids. CDR3 sequence: CASSIAMPLNYGYTF. In DNA form, the CDR3 reads TGTGCCAGTAGTATAGCCATGCCGCTTAACTATGGCTACACCTTC.

This clonotype appeared a few times. The CDR3 DNA follows: TGTGCCAGCAGCTTAGTAGCGGGAGTAGGTACCGGGGAGCTGTTTTTT. It specifies CASSLVAGVGTGELFF. The chain couples TRBV7-2 to TRBJ2-2, with 9 bases identical to TRBD2. V gave up 1 base and J gave up 5 bases; unmatched junction bases: 5. From germline, CDR1 is SGHTA and CDR2 FQGNSA. This CDR3 has 16 residues.

This clonotype was counted many times. The CDR3 DNA reads as TGTGCCACCAGTGACCCCGGGACTAGCGGGAGAGATGAGCAGTTCTTC. It translates to CATSDPGTSGRDEQFF. The rearrangement uses TRBV24-1 and TRBJ2-1, with 14 bases that match TRBD2. CDR1 KGHDR and CDR2 SFDVKD come from the germline V gene. V shed 4 bases, J shed 8 bases, and the junction held 6 bases outside the gene matches. The CDR3 is 16 residues long.

There are many counts of this clonotype. This chain uses TRBV24-1 with TRBJ2-1; perhaps TRBD2 as D (5 bases). V lost 4 bases to trimming and J lost 4 bases, with 16 bases between them. The CDR3 covers 16 residues. Per germline, CDR1 KGHDR and CDR2 SFDVKD. The CDR3 DNA reads TGTGCCACCAGTGACCCCCTAGACGGGATATACAATGAGCAGTTCTTC. It codes for CATSDPLDGIYNEQFF.

Remarks on this clonotype: Since a much larger clone is just one base distant, this may be a read error. No conserved phenylalanine or tryptophan ends this CDR3, so it is likely a read error. The rearrangement uses TRBV7-9 and TRBJ2-7, with D maybe TRBD1 (6 bases). Trimming took off 5 bases at V and 2 bases at J, with 10 bases between the two ends. CDR1 is SEHNR and CDR2 is FQNEAQ in the germline V gene (reference sequence). There are 13 residues in the CDR3. The CDR3, as DNA: TGTGCCAGCAGCGCCCGACAGGCCTACGAGCAGTACCTC. Translating it yields CASSARQAYEQYL.

The table lists this clonotype with many counts. This chain links TRBV27 with TRBJ2-3; 10 nucleotides line up with TRBD1. J was trimmed by 2 bases and V by 5 bases; bases with no gene match: 4. The germline V gene encodes CDR1 MNHEY and CDR2 SMNVEV (reference sequence). The CDR3 extends over 15 amino acids. The CDR3 is CASSGQGGHTDTQYF. The DNA of the CDR3 is TGTGCCAGCAGTGGACAGGGGGGTCACACAGATACGCAGTATTTT.

The table lists this clonotype with a few counts. J is TRBJ1-2 and V is TRBV29-1; D is unresolved. V was cut by 4 bases and J by 1 base, with 13 bases left in between. Looked up from germline, CDR1 is SQVTM and CDR2 is ANQGSEA. The CDR3 is 14 amino acids. CDR3 residues: CSVVTSGRNYGYTF. The CDR3 region has the DNA TGCAGCGTTGTAACATCGGGCCGTAACTATGGCTACACCTTC. Full variable domain (rest looked up from reference TRBV29-1 and TRBJ1-2): SAVISQKPSRDICQRGTSLTIQCQVDSQVTMMFWYRQQPGQSLTLIATANQGSEATYESGFVIDKFPISRPNLTFSTLTVSNMSPEDSSIYLCSVVTSGRNYGYTFGSGTRLTVV.

This clonotype was detected ten times or more. This chain links TRBV6-2 or TRBV6-3 with TRBJ2-2, with D unclear. The CDR3 is 14 residues long. Germline V lookup: CDR1 MNHEY, CDR2 SVGEGT. V dropped 6 bases and J dropped 6 bases, with 14 bases sitting between them. In DNA, the CDR3 is TGTGCCAGCAGCCTCGAGCTCGCGTCCGGGGAGCTGTTTTTT. It codes for CASSLELASGELFF.